This passage covers 27 T cell receptor beta chains from one sample sequenced in a study of T cell responses to AZD1222 COVID-19 vaccine. Profiling relied on immunoSEQ multiplex PCR, and the TCRdb table lists in-frame clones only, not all of them. Seen here are 52,000 or so clones, 85% to 90% observed once, and the top ten hold about 21%. Material: peripheral blood, obtained on day 0 of MenACWY control vaccination. The receptor set was obtained from an adult in good health.

V is TRBV28 and J is TRBJ2-7; 8 nucleotides agree with TRBD1. Germline-derived CDR1 and CDR2 are MDHEN and SYDVKM. This CDR3 region has 16 residues. With V trimmed by 5 bases and J by 2 bases, 11 bases remained unmatched. The CDR3 DNA sequence: TGTGCCAGCAGTCCAACCTTAGGGACAGGCACCTACGAGCAGTACTTC. Protein sequence: CASSPTLGTGTYEQYF.

The J gene is TRBJ2-3, the V gene TRBV5-1, with 7 bases that match TRBD2. This CDR3 comprises 15 residues. V dropped 4 bases and J dropped 2; count of bases not matched to a gene: 7. The germline CDR1 and CDR2 sequences are SGHRS and YFSETQ. The CDR3 spells CASSPPRDYTDTQYF. The CDR3, as DNA: TGCGCCAGCAGCCCCCCCCGGGACTACACAGATACGCAGTATTTT.

The V call is TRBV6-5, the J call TRBJ1-2; TRBD1 aligns across 8 bases. The CDR3 spans 13 residues. The V segment lost 7 bases and the J segment 4 bases; nucleotides outside the gene matches: 5. CDR1 is MNHEY and CDR2 is SVGAGI in the germline V gene. The DNA for the CDR3 is TGTGCCAGCACCCCCGGGACAGGCTATGGCTACACCTTC. It specifies CASTPGTGYGYTF.

The CDR3, as DNA: TGTGCCAGCAGTTACGTAGCGGGAGGGCCTGTTGATGGTGGGGCCACAGATACGCAGTATTTT. It codes for CASSYVAGGPVDGGATDTQYF. The chain links TRBV6-8 to TRBJ2-3; TRBD2 agrees at 11 bases. CDR1 MNHGY and CDR2 SAAAGT come from the germline V gene. The CDR3 is 21 amino acids. The V segment lost 2 bases and the J segment 2 bases; nucleotides outside the gene matches: 18.

This sequence joins TRBV7-9 and TRBJ2-5, with a weak D call TRBD1 (6 bases). The germline CDR1 and CDR2 sequences are SEHNR and FQNEAQ (reference sequence). V was trimmed by 1 base and J by 5 bases, leaving 8 bases between them. The CDR3 has 13 residues. This chain's CDR3 is CASSLDRAETQYF. The CDR3 region has the DNA TGTGCCAGCAGCTTAGACAGGGCCGAGACCCAGTACTTC.

The chain employs TRBV10-3 and TRBJ1-3; unclear D gene. In germline, CDR1 is ENHRY, CDR2 SYGVKD. The CDR3 is 13 amino acids. V was clipped by 6 bases and J by 4 bases, with 10 bases between them. The CDR3 DNA follows: TGTGCCATCAGAGGGTCTCGGGGAAACACCATATATTTT. Its protein is CAIRGSRGNTIYF.

The rearrangement uses TRBV4-1 and TRBJ2-7; D gene ambiguous. The CDR3 loop spans 11 amino acids. V was cut by 4 bases and J by 3 bases, with 4 bases left in between. The V gene's germline CDR1 is MGHRA and CDR2 YSYEKL. The CDR3 DNA is TGCGCCAGCAGCCGGGGCTACGAGCAGTACTTC. This gives the protein CASSRGYEQYF.

The chain recombines TRBV19 with TRBJ2-6, with 7 nucleotides matching TRBD1. The V and J ends lost 3 bases and 6 bases, in that order; junction bases with no gene match: 5. The CDR3 totals 15 residues. Germline V CDR1 and CDR2: LNHDA, SQIVND (reference sequence). The CDR3 region has the DNA TGTGCCAGTAGTATGACAGGGTTCGAGGCCAACGTCCTGACTTTC. Translating it yields CASSMTGFEANVLTF.

The V and J genes are TRBV6-5 and TRBJ1-3; 7 nucleotides line up with TRBD1. Looked up from germline, CDR1 is MNHEY and CDR2 is SVGAGI. The V gene end was trimmed by 6 bases and the J gene end by 4 bases; junction bases not matched to a gene: 3. This CDR3 region has 13 residues. The CDR3 sequence is CASRQTGGNTIYF. CDR3 bases: TGTGCCAGCAGGCAGACAGGGGGAAACACCATATATTTT.

The rearrangement uses TRBV12-3 or TRBV12-4 and TRBJ2-2; a possible D gene is TRBD2 (6 bases). The V end lost 8 bases, the J end lost 6 bases, and 10 bases lay between the germline ends. The CDR3 is 12 residues long. CDR3 bases: TGTGCCAGCCCGGGAGTTGCCGGGGAGCTGTTTTTT. Amino acid sequence: CASPGVAGELFF.

This chain connects TRBV29-1 to TRBJ2-1, with TRBD2 matching 14 bases. The CDR3 is 19 amino acids. With 3 bases clipped from V and 3 bases from J, the junction kept 13 bases outside the gene matches. Per the germline V gene, CDR1 is SQVTM and CDR2 is ANQGSEA. CDR3 amino acids: CSVDFTPGLAGVDYNEQFF. In nucleotides, the CDR3 is TGCAGCGTTGATTTTACCCCGGGACTAGCGGGAGTTGACTACAATGAGCAGTTCTTC.

The V call is TRBV9, the J call TRBJ2-2, with TRBD2 matching over 9 bases. V was clipped by 0 bases and J by 0 bases; unmatched bases: 3. The CDR3 runs to 17 residues. Germline CDR1 is SGDLS and CDR2 is YYNGEE. CDR3 residues: CASSVGASGANTGELFF. For the CDR3, the DNA is TGTGCCAGCAGCGTAGGAGCTAGCGGGGCGAACACCGGGGAGCTGTTTTTT.

The genes are TRBV3-1 (or the pseudogene TRBV3-2) and TRBJ1-5, with 8 bases that match TRBD1. The CDR3 has 14 amino acids. In germline, CDR1 is LGHDT, CDR2 YNNKEL (reference sequence). V dropped 2 bases and J dropped 6; count of bases not matched to a gene: 3. CDR3: CASSQTGGSQPQHF. CDR3 nucleotides: TGTGCCAGCAGCCAAACAGGGGGAAGTCAGCCCCAGCATTTT.

The V and J genes are TRBV7-9 and TRBJ2-1; 13 positions agree with TRBD2. The CDR3 is 17 amino acids. After removal of 4 bases from V and 6 bases from J, the junction contained 9 bases not matched to a gene. The germline gives CDR1 SEHNR, CDR2 FQNEAQ (reference sequence). The CDR3 here is CASSSLKGLAGVNEQFF. CDR3 in DNA: TGTGCCAGCAGCTCCCTTAAAGGACTAGCGGGAGTCAATGAGCAGTTCTTC.

The chain carries TRBV7-9 and TRBJ1-4; unclear D gene. The germline CDR1 and CDR2 sequences are SEHNR and FQNEAQ (reference sequence). Trimming left V 3 bases short and J 7 bases short, with 15 bases between. The CDR3 is 15 amino acids. This CDR3 reads CASSFERTGSEKLFF. The CDR3 DNA sequence: TGTGCCAGCAGCTTCGAAAGAACGGGTTCTGAAAAACTGTTTTTT.

The J gene is TRBJ2-7, the V gene TRBV18, with D unclear. Looked up from germline, CDR1 is KGHSH and CDR2 is LQKENI. The CDR3 is 12 residues long. Trimming removed 2 bases at V and 2 bases at J, with 4 bases between. CDR3 coding DNA: TGTGCCAGCTCACCAACCCCCTACGAGCAGTACTTC. Translation gives CASSPTPYEQYF.

The CDR3 protein is CASSGGETGATEAFF. Here the CDR3 DNA reads TGTGCCAGTAGCGGGGGGGAGACAGGGGCCACTGAAGCTTTCTTT. This chain uses TRBV19 with TRBJ1-1; 8 bases agree with TRBD1. The CDR3 length is 15 residues. Germline V gene data show CDR1 as LNHDA and CDR2 as SQIVND (reference sequence). Germline trimming cut 6 bases from V and 4 bases from J; bases unmatched to any gene: 10. The full variable domain, its missing parts supplied by reference TRBV19 and TRBJ1-1, is DGGITQSPKYLFRKEGQNVTLSCEQNLNHDAMYWYRQDPGQGLRLIYYSQIVNDFQKGDIAEGYSVSREKKESFPLTVTSAQKNPTAFYLCASSGGETGATEAFFGQGTRLTVV.

The chain uses TRBV5-1 and TRBJ2-3; maybe TRBD2 (5 bases). The CDR3 has 15 residues. Germline CDR1 SGHRS, CDR2 YFSETQ. The V end was cut by 5 bases, the J end by 1 base, with 14 bases between. CDR3 DNA sequence: TGCGCCAGCAGTGAGGAGGCGGGCCGCACAGATACGCAGTATTTT. Amino acids: CASSEEAGRTDTQYF.

The chain links TRBV4-3 to TRBJ2-1, with D unresolved. The CDR3 length is 13 residues. CDR1 and CDR2 (germline): LGHNA, YSLEER. V was trimmed by 4 bases and J by 5 bases, leaving 9 bases between them. The CDR3 DNA reads as TGCGCCAGCAGCCCTGGGGTTAACAATGAGCAGTTCTTC. Amino acid sequence: CASSPGVNNEQFF.

V and J are TRBV7-8 and TRBJ1-5, with D possibly TRBD1 on 5 matching bases. There are 18 residues in the CDR3. The V and J ends lost 4 bases and 5 bases respectively, with 24 bases between them. The germline V gene encodes CDR1 SGHVS and CDR2 FQNEAQ. The CDR3 bases are TGTGCCAGCAGCTCTAGTAATGGGGGGATGCGAGTGGATCAGCCCCAGCATTTT. It codes for CASSSSNGGMRVDQPQHF.

Here the CDR3 DNA reads TGTGCCAGCTCACCACAAAGAGAAAATGAGCAGTTCTTC. It yields the protein CASSPQRENEQFF. The chain has TRBV18 and TRBJ2-1; D unresolved. Trimming stripped 1 base from V and 7 bases from J, with 8 bases between. The V gene's germline CDR1 is KGHSH and CDR2 LQKENI. The CDR3 spans 13 residues. Combining the CDR3 with reference TRBV18 and TRBJ2-1 gives the whole variable domain NAGVMQNPRHLVRRRGQEARLRCSPMKGHSHVYWYRQLPEEGLKFMVYLQKENIIDESGMPKERFSAEFPKEGPSILRIQQVVRGDSAAYFCASSPQRENEQFFGPGTRLTVL.

The chain is built from TRBV7-9 and TRBJ2-2; TRBD2 matches at 7 bases. Germline V CDR1 and CDR2: SEHNR, FQNEAQ (reference sequence). Losses at the gene ends were 4 bases for V and 5 bases for J; bases not matched to a gene: 7. The CDR3 has 15 residues. The CDR3 protein is CASSSWEGKTGELFF. CDR3 in DNA: TGTGCCAGCAGCTCTTGGGAGGGCAAAACCGGGGAGCTGTTTTTT.

The CDR3 loop is CASGPEYSPLHF. The CDR3 DNA is TGTGCCAGCGGACCGGAATATTCACCCCTCCACTTT. V gene TRBV28 combines with J gene TRBJ1-6; unclear D gene. The CDR3 totals 12 residues. Germline V gene lookup returns CDR1 MDHEN and CDR2 SYDVKM. V lost 8 bases and J 8 bases, leaving 10 bases between the germline ends. Full variable domain (remainder filled in from reference TRBV28 and TRBJ1-6): DVKVTQSSRYLVKRTGEKVFLECVQDMDHENMFWYRQDPGLGLRLIYFSYDVKMKEKGDIPEGYSVSREKKERFSLILESASTNQTSMYLCASGPEYSPLHFGNGTRLTVT.

The rearrangement uses TRBV28 and TRBJ1-2, with a tentative D call TRBD1 (5 bases). The V end lost 5 bases, the J end lost 4 bases, and 17 bases lay between the germline ends. This CDR3 has 15 amino acids. Germline values: CDR1 MDHEN, CDR2 SYDVKM. This CDR3 is CASSLPPGRGYGYTF. The CDR3 DNA follows: TGTGCCAGCAGTCTCCCCCCGGGACGGGGCTATGGCTACACCTTC.

This clone was seen only a few times. The chain carries TRBV28 and TRBJ1-4, with a weak D call TRBD1 (6 bases). Germline CDR1 reads MDHEN; CDR2 reads SYDVKM. V lost 5 bases, J lost 0 bases, and 16 bases lay in between. This CDR3 is built from 17 residues. The CDR3 DNA reads as TGTGCCAGCAGTCCGACCCGAGGGGGGGCAACTAATGAAAAACTGTTTTTT. This sequence encodes CASSPTRGGATNEKLFF.

V is TRBV27 and J is TRBJ1-4; weak D call: TRBD1 (5 bases). The CDR3 has 14 amino acids. Trimming cost V 3 bases and J 3 bases, with 8 bases left between them. Germline values: CDR1 MNHEY, CDR2 SMNVEV (reference sequence). The CDR3 loop is CASSFQGANEKLFF. CDR3 bases: TGTGCCAGCAGTTTTCAGGGAGCTAATGAAAAACTGTTTTTT.

The rearrangement uses TRBV28 and TRBJ2-7; D call uncertain. This CDR3 has 14 residues. Germline CDR1 is MDHEN and CDR2 is SYDVKM. Trimming removed 6 bases at V and 4 bases at J, with 16 bases between. The CDR3 here is CASSPSLVGYEQYF. As DNA, the CDR3 is TGTGCCAGCAGCCCCTCCCTGGTGGGTTACGAGCAGTACTTC.